The following is a TCR beta chain sequence with its context. This clone has only a few counts. Its antigen target is currently unknown. Base-call qualities are not available, and no considerably larger clone is one nucleotide away. Relative to germline, V is 0 bases shorter and J is 0 bases shorter, with 10 bases between their ends. In the germline V gene (reference sequence), CDR1 corresponds to SGHNT and CDR2 to YYREEE. The CDR3 runs 15 amino acids, cysteine and phenylalanine included. The only DNA kept is the CDR3, 45 bases in frame from the first base. The library came from the immunoSEQ multiplex PCR assay. For the multiplex PCR, a mixture combining 60 forward primers for TCR Vbeta segments and 13 reverse primers for TCR Jbeta segments was used. Amplification of the CDR3 region of rearranged TCR beta genes was performed with a multiplex PCR assay on genomic DNA. The amplified TCR beta libraries were sequenced on the Illumina HiSeq System as 87-base-pair reads. As for the authors' bioinformatics: Across the 700 or so repertoires, a later analysis counted 75 million to 90 million unique TCR beta chains, 9.5 million to 13 million of which were shared by at least two donors. To remove PCR and sequencing errors, raw reads were error-corrected and collapsed into unique sequences using a nearest-neighbor algorithm that merged closely related sequences. Alignment of CDR3 sequences to IMGT reference sequences was used to assign V, D and J gene segments. For a sequence to be retained, a match of at least six nucleotides to both a V gene segment and a J gene segment was required. Rearrangements were called productive when the CDR3 lacked stop codons and stayed in frame with V and J; all others were non-productive. CDR3 was defined by IMGT convention, running from the second conserved V-encoded cysteine to the conserved J-encoded phenylalanine. Sequences without an unambiguous match to a single V gene segment were excluded from the earlier analysis of about 600 of the donors. In an earlier analysis of 587 of the donors, V segments were called functional above 56.7% productive rearrangements and were called segregating when the between-donor standard deviation exceeded 5%. A statistical classification framework was built for diagnosing cytomegalovirus status from the catalog of TCR beta chain sequences. V and J gene assignment, in a later analysis, came from comparing TCR nucleotide sequences with IMGT/GENE-DB human TR gene sequences. The TCRdist pipeline was used in a later analysis to assign CDR3 sequences and most-parsimonious VDJ recombination scenarios. A later analysis defined each TCR beta chain by its CDR3 amino acid sequence plus V-gene family, and excluded reads lacking a unique V-gene family. A later analysis removed 500 to 600 highly shared, low-generation-probability nucleotide sequences to deal with suspected cross-contamination and a sequencing artifact. For each public chain, a later analysis derived a clonal expansion index from normalized ranks of inferred template counts within each repertoire. In a later analysis, generation probabilities were computed with a VDJ recombination model fitted to out-of-frame rearrangements, and the resulting probabilities were checked against IGoR. A later analysis scored TCR-TCR, TCR-HLA and TCR-CMV co-occurrence with hypergeometric tests, applying a repertoire-size bias correction to TCR pairs. In a later analysis, false discovery rates were estimated by permuting HLA or CMV assignments 20 times. In a later analysis, co-occurring TCRs were grouped using DBSCAN, with TCRdist sequence similarity added in when clustering inside HLA-allele-positive subsets. Repertoires with fewer than 30,000 or more than 120,000 public chains, plus five repertoires with anomalous nucleotide sharing, were excluded from co-occurrence clustering. The immuneACCESS repertoire file appears here via TCRdb, limited to in-frame rearrangements. These files lack a portion of the clones; in checked studies, under half of the deficit traces to unresolved V genes, and the cause of the others is not known. The V and J calls and clone size come from that table; D and trimming were worked out from the DNA. This sample is represented by 100,000 to 150,000 clones; 75% to 85% of them were singletons. The ten most abundant clones make up over 4.5% of the sample.

In total, roughly 670 healthy bone marrow donors made up the cohort. At the time of sampling, every cohort member was nominally healthy, though immune exposures that went unrecorded were likely present. The donor tested CMV seropositive and was one of the 289 seropositive cohort members. A peripheral blood sample was collected from each donor, and TCR beta sequencing was performed on peripheral blood mononuclear cells. The Qiagen DNeasy Blood Extraction Kit was used to extract genomic DNA from the blood cell samples. The data stem from a study of cytomegalovirus exposure and HLA in healthy donors listed by TCRdb under 2017. Notes on the research overall: An earlier analysis of several hundred of the donors reported approximately 280 Gb of sequence data and 95 million to 140 million unique TCR beta sequences obtained from some 170 million T cells. About 300 gigabases of sequencing data and roughly 81 million unique TCR sequences made up an early release that covered over 550 HLA-typed donors. Among the roughly 400 genotyped donors, about 83% belonged to the genetic ancestry cluster associated with self-reported Caucasian donors. The study was designed to test whether signatures of past pathogen exposure could be identified by cataloging public T cell receptors. The T cell repertoires of 670 or so subjects were profiled by immunosequencing and related to cytomegalovirus serostatus. A separate validation cohort of approximately 130 different subjects was used in addition to the roughly 700-subject first cohort. To predict cytomegalovirus infection status, the study combined high-throughput TCR immunosequencing, statistical association of individual TCRs with disease status, and machine learning. In a later analysis, previously published TCR beta repertoires from more than 500 donors were re-analyzed and high-resolution HLA genotyping was added so that TCR occurrence patterns could be studied. The later analysis used no new phenotypic data to find candidate immune exposures, relying instead on TCR beta sequences and their occurrence across donors. To decide whether each TCR beta V gene segment behaved as functional or pseudogenic, an earlier analysis of fewer than 750 of the donors relied on high-throughput TCR beta sequencing. Donor age, sex, ethnicity and CMV serostatus were compiled together with the repertoire data. Genome-wide SNP genotypes for about three fifths of the roughly 700 donors were used in a later genetic analysis, which treated that subset as a discovery cohort. Every repertoire in the discovery cohort had been generated on one and the same sequencing platform. HLA typing included class I and class II loci at four-digit resolution. The number of donors typed differed by locus, with roughly 620-630 for A, B, C, DRB1 and DQB1, around 560 for DQA1, 600 to 610 for DPA1, and approximately 470 for DPB1. Four or five DR-DQ haplotypes were treated as single units for association and clustering because of strong linkage in the cohort. Among 300 to 450 genotyped donors of the cohort, an average of around 240,000 unique TCR beta nucleotide sequences were sequenced per donor, around a sixth of them non-productive.

Beyond this particular receptor, the publication reports: The authors suggested that the approach could potentially be extended to other disease states and immunological phenotypes. Specific HLA alleles were associated with 16,951 TCR beta sequences at a false discovery rate of 0.05 in a later analysis. Most CMV-associated TCR beta chains appeared to be HLA-restricted in a later analysis, and the HLA associations seemed to be driven largely by CMV exposure. Because counts were too low, seventeen rarely observed V segments, including chromosome 9 orphons, were left out of the earlier analysis of over 550 of the donors. Roughly uniform sequencing depth across donors was assumed in presence/absence analyses, although this assumption may not hold. Strong co-occurrence of HLA alleles, especially DR and DQ, made assigning TCR associations to individual alleles difficult. In a later analysis, HLA-associated TCR beta chains were found to be more clonally expanded and to have lower generation probabilities than equally common non-associated chains. A group of highly shared sequence variants was considered likely to be a technical artifact of the sequencing pipeline. In an earlier analysis of several hundred of the donors, most TCR beta V segments were observed in productive rearrangements about 90% or about 30% of the time, broadly matching IMGT annotations. An association between a missense DCLRE1C variant and V-gene and J-gene trimming of TCR beta chains was found in a later genetic analysis and replicated in an independent cohort. Correlated functional status among segregating V segments might be attributable to linkage disequilibrium, but an unknown experimental factor could not be ruled out. The classifier was reported to diagnose cytomegalovirus status with high specificity and sensitivity in both the original cohort and the validation cohort. Because the 87-base-pair reads could not distinguish some IMGT-functional V segments, including TRBV6-2 and TRBV6-3, those segments were excluded. According to a later genetic analysis, donors in an Asian-associated ancestry cluster had fewer N-insertions in productive TCRs than the approximately 700-donor mean. A few of the identified cytomegalovirus-associated TCR beta chains were confirmed in vitro to be specific for cytomegalovirus antigens. A later analysis found that TCR association rates varied across HLA loci, with DRB1 alleles showing the most associated TCRs and HLA-C alleles the fewest. CMV serostatus was the only immune exposure information available for the cohort. While some public TCRs were present in many individuals, most TCR sequences turned up only very rarely across donors. HLA typing was unavailable for some donors at each locus, so association tests used only the typed subset. This cohort had only TCR beta chains sequenced, and the lack of alpha or paired-chain data limited which features could be detected. A further reported finding was that TCR beta sequences accurately predicted the HLA-A and HLA-B alleles for most subjects in the first cohort. A later analysis reported that several top co-occurrence clusters appeared linked to parvovirus B19, influenza, CMV and Epstein-Barr virus. A total of about 150 TCR beta chains were listed by the study as associated with cytomegalovirus.

Specimen: PBMCs. The V and J segments used are TRBV5-4 and TRBJ2-7, with the D gene not clear enough to name. The TCR sequence derives from a woman in her thirties or forties in good health and CMV-seropositive. The CDR3 region: CASSLGIEPSYEQYF. The DNA sequence follows: TGTGCCAGCAGCTTGGGTATAGAGCCCTCCTACGAGCAGTACTTC.